This TCR beta chain was identified in a study of cytomegalovirus exposure and HLA in healthy donors. CDR1 and CDR2 (germline): ENHRY, SYGVKD. Trimming cost V 2 bases and J 5 bases, with 9 bases left between them. The CDR3 has 13 amino acids. Primers included in the PCR were 60 Vbeta and 13 Jbeta primers. The method was immunoSEQ multiplex PCR; TCRdb's version includes in-frame clones alone and lacks a portion of them. The profile shows about 160,000 clones, over 70% of them singletons. This chain links TRBV10-3 with TRBJ2-5; weak D call: TRBD2 (7 bases). The sample taken for sequencing was PBMCs. This TCR came from a woman between 50 and 59 years old in good health and CMV-seropositive. The CDR3 DNA reads TGTGCCATCAGTGAGCCGGGGGGCGAGACCCAGTACTTC. Its protein product is CAISEPGGETQYF.